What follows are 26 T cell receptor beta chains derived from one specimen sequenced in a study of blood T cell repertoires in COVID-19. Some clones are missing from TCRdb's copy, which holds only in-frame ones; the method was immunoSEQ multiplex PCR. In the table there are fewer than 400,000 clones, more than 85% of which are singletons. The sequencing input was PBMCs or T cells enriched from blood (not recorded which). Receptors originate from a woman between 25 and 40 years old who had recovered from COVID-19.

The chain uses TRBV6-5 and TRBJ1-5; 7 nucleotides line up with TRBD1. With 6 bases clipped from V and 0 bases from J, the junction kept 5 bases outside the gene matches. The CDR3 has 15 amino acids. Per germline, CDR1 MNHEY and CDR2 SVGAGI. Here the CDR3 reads CASRQTGNSNQPQHF. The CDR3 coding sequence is TGTGCCAGCAGACAGACAGGGAATAGCAATCAGCCCCAGCATTTT.

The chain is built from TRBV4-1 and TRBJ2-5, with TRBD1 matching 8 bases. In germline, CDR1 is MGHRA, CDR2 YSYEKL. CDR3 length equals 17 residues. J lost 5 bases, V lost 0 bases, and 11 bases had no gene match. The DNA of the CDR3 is TGCGCCAGCAGCCAAGATCTTGACAGGGGAGGTGTGGAGACCCAGTACTTC. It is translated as CASSQDLDRGGVETQYF.

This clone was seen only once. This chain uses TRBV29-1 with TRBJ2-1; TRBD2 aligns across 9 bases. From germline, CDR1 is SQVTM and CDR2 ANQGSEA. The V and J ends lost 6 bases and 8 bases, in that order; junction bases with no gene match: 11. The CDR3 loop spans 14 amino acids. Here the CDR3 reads CSVRWASGIYEQFF. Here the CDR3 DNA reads TGCAGCGTGCGTTGGGCTAGCGGGATCTATGAGCAGTTCTTC.

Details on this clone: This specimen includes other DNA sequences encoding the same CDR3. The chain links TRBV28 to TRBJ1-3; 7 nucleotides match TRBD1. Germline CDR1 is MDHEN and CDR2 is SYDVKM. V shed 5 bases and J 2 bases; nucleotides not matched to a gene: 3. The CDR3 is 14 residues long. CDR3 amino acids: CASSLGTAGNTIYF. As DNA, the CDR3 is TGTGCCAGCAGTCTAGGGACAGCTGGAAACACCATATATTTT.

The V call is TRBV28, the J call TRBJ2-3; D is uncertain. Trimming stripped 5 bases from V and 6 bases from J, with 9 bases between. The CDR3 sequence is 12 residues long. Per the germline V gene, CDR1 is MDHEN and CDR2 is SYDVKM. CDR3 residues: CASSPIADTQYF. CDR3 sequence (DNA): TGTGCCAGCAGTCCCATTGCGGATACGCAGTATTTT.

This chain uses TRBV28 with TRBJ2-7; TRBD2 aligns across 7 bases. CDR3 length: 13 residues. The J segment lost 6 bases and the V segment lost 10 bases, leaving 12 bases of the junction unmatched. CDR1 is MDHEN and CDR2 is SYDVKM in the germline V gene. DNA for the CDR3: TGTGCCACTTCGAGCGGGGTAAGGCGCGAGCAGTACTTC. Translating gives CATSSGVRREQYF. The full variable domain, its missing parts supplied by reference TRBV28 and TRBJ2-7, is DVKVTQSSRYLVKRTGEKVFLECVQDMDHENMFWYRQDPGLGLRLIYFSYDVKMKEKGDIPEGYSVSREKKERFSLILESASTNQTSMYLCATSSGVRREQYFGPGTRLTVT.

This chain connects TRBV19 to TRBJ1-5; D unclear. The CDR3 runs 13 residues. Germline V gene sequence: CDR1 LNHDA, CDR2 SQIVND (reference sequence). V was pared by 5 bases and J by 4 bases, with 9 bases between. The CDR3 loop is CASSQDINQPQHF. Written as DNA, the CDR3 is TGTGCCAGTAGTCAAGACATTAATCAGCCCCAGCATTTT.

For the CDR3, the DNA is TGTGCCAGCAATTCGAGGGGGTCCTACGAGCAGTACTTC. It yields the protein CASNSRGSYEQYF. The rearrangement links TRBV2 to TRBJ2-7, with a weak D call TRBD1 (6 bases). This CDR3 spans 13 amino acids. V lost 7 bases and J 1 base, leaving 11 bases between the germline ends. The germline gives CDR1 SNHLY, CDR2 FYNNEI.

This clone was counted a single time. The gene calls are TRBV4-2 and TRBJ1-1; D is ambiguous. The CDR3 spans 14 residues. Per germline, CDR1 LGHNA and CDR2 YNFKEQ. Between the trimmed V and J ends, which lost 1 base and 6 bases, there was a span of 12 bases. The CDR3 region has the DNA TGTGCCAGCAGCCAAGTCTCCCGGAGCGCTGAAGCTTTCTTT. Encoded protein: CASSQVSRSAEAFF.

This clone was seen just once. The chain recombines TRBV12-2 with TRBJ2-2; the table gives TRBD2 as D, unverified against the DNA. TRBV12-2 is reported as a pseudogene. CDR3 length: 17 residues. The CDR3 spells CASRLARLAANTGELFF. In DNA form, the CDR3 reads TGTGCAAGTCGCTTAGCCCGACTAGCGGCGAACACCGGGGAGCTGTTTTTT.

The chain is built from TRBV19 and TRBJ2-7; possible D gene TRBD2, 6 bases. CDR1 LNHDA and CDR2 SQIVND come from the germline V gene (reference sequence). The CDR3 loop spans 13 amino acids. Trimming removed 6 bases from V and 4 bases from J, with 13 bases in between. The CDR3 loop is CASSQQEGYEQYF. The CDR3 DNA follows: TGTGCCAGTAGCCAGCAGGAGGGGTACGAGCAGTACTTC.

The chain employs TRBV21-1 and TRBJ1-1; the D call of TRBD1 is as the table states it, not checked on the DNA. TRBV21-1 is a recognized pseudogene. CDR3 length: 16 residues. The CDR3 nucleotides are TGTGCCAGCTTTGCGGGACAGGGGGCCTTGAACACTGAAGCTTTCTTT. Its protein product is CASFAGQGALNTEAFF.

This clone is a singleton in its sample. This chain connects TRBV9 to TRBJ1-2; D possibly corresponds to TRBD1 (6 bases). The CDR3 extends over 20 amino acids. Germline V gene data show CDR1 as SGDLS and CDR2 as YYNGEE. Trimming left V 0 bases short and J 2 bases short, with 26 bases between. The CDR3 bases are TGTGCCAGCAGCGTAGTTGGGGCACGGGCAGGGACACGCCTAAACTATGGCTACACCTTC. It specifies CASSVVGARAGTRLNYGYTF.

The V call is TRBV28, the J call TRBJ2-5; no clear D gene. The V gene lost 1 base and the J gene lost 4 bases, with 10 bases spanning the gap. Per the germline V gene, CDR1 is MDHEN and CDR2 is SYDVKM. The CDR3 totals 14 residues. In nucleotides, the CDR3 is TGTGCCAGCAGTTTATCGGTTTCAGGAGAGACCCAGTACTTC. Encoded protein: CASSLSVSGETQYF.

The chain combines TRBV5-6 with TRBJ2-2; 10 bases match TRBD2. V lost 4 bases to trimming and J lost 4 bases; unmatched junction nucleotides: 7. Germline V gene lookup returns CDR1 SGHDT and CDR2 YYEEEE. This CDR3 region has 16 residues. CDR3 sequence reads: CASSPRLAGRTGELFF. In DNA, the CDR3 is TGTGCCAGCAGCCCTCGACTAGCGGGTCGCACCGGGGAGCTGTTTTTT. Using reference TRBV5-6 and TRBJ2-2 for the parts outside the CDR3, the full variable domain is DAGVTQSPTHLIKTRGQQVTLRCSPKSGHDTVSWYQQALGQGPQFIFQYYEEEERQRGNFPDRFSGHQFPNYSSELNVNALLLGDSALYLCASSPRLAGRTGELFFGEGSRLTVL.

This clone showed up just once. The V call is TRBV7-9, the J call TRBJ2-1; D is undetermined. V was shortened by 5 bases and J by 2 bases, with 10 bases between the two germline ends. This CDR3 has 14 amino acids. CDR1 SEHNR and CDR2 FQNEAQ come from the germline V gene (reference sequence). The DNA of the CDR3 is TGTGCCAGCAGCGAATCAACTACCTACAATGAGCAGTTCTTC. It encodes CASSESTTYNEQFF.

CDR3 DNA sequence: TGCGCCAGCAGCTTACGTGCCAGTGATTCACCCCTCCACTTT. It is translated as CASSLRASDSPLHF. V is TRBV5-1 and J is TRBJ1-6; unclear D gene. Germline values: CDR1 SGHRS, CDR2 YFSETQ. V was trimmed by 2 bases and J by 8 bases, leaving 11 bases between them. CDR3 length: 14 amino acids.

The CDR3 bases are TGTGCCAGCAGCCGAGCGGGCACAGATACGCAGTATTTT. Residues: CASSRAGTDTQYF. This chain connects TRBV12-3 or TRBV12-4 to TRBJ2-3; possible D gene TRBD2, 5 bases. The CDR3 runs to 13 residues. The V and J ends lost 6 bases and 1 base respectively, with 8 bases between them.

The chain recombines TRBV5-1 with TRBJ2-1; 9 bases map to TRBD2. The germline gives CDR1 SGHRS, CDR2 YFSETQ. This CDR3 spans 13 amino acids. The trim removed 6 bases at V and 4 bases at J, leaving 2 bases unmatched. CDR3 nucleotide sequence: TGCGCCAGCATGACTAGCGGTTACAATGAGCAGTTCTTC. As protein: CASMTSGYNEQFF.

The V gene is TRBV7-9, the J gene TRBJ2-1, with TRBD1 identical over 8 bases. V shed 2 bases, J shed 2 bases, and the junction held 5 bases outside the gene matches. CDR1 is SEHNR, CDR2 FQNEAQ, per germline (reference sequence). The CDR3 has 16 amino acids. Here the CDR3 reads CASSLSGGRTYNEQFF. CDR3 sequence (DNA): TGTGCCAGCAGCTTATCAGGGGGCCGGACCTACAATGAGCAGTTCTTC.

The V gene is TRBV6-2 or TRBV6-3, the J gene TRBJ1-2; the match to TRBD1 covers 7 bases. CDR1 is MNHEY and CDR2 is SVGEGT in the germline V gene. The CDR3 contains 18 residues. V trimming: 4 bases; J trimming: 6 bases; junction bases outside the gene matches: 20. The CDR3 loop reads CASSFPEGQDKAADGYTF. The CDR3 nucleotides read TGTGCCAGCAGTTTCCCCGAAGGACAGGACAAGGCTGCTGATGGCTACACCTTC.

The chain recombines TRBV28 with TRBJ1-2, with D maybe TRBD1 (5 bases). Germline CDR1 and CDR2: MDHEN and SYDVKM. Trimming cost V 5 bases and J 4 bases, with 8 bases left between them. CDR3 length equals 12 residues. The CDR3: CASSLGVYGYTF. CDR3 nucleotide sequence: TGTGCCAGCAGTCTAGGGGTCTATGGCTACACCTTC.

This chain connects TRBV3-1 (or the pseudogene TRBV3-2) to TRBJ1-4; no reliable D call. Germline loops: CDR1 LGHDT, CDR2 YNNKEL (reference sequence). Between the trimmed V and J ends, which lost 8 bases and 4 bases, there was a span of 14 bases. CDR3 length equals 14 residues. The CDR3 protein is CASGWAVLNEKLFF. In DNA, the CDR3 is TGTGCCAGCGGGTGGGCCGTTCTTAATGAAAAACTGTTTTTT.

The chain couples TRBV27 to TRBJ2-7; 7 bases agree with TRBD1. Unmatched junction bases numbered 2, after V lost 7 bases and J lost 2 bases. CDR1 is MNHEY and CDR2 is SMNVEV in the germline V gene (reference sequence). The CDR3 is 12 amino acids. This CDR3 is CASKGQPYEQYF. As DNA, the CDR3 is TGTGCCAGCAAGGGACAGCCCTACGAGCAGTACTTC.

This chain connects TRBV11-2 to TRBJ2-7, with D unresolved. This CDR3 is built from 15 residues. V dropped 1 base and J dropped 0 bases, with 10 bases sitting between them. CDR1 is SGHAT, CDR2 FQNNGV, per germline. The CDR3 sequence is CASSLGPEISYEQYF. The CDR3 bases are TGTGCCAGCAGCTTAGGCCCGGAGATCTCCTACGAGCAGTACTTC.

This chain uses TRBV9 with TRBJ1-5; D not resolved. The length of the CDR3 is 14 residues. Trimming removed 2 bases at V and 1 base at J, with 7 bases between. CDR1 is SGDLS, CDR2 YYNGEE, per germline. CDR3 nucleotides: TGTGCCAGCAGCGTGACCGGGAGCAATCAGCCCCAGCATTTT. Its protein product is CASSVTGSNQPQHF. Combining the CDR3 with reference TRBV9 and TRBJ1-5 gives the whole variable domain DSGVTQTPKHLITATGQRVTLRCSPRSGDLSVYWYQQSLDQGLQFLIQYYNGEERAKGNILERFSAQQFPDLHSELNLSSLELGDSALYFCASSVTGSNQPQHFGDGTRLSIL.